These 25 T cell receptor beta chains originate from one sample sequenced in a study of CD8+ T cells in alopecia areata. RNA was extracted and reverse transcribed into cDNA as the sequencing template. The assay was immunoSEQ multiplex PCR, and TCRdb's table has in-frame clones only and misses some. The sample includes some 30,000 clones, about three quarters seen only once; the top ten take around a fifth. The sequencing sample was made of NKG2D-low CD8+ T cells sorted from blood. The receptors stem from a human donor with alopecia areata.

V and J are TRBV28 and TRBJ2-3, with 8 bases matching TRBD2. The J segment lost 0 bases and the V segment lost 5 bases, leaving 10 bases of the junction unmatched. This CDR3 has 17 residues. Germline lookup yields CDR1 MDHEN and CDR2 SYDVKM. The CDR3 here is CASSALLAGTSTDTQYF. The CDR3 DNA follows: TGTGCCAGCAGTGCTCTATTAGCGGGGACTAGCACAGATACGCAGTATTTT.

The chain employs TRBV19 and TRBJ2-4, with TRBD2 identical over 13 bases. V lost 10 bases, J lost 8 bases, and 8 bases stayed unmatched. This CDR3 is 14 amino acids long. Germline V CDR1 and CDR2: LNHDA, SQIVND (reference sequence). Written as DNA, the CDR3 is TGTGCCACCGGACTAGCGGGGGCTGCGGACATTCAGTACTTC. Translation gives CATGLAGAADIQYF.

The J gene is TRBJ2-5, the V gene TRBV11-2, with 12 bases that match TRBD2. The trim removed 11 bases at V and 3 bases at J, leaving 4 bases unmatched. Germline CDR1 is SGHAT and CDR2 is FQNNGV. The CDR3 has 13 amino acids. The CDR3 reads CAGRLAGEETQYF. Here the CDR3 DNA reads TGTGCCGGGCGACTAGCGGGGGAAGAGACCCAGTACTTC.

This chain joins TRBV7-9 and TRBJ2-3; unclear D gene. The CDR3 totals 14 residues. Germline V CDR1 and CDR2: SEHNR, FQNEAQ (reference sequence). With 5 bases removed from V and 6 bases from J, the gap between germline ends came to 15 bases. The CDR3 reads CASSTRTQMDTQYF. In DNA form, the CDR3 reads TGTGCCAGCAGCACCAGGACCCAAATGGATACGCAGTATTTT.

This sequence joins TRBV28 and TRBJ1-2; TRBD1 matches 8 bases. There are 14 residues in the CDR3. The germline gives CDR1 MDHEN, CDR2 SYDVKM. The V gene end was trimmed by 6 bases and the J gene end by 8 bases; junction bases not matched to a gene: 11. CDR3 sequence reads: CASSSDRELPGYTF. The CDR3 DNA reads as TGTGCCAGCAGCTCGGACAGGGAACTTCCGGGCTACACCTTC.

This chain's CDR3 is CSAPTSYNEQFF. CDR3 bases: TGCAGCGCACCTACCTCCTACAATGAGCAGTTCTTC. This chain connects TRBV29-1 to TRBJ2-1; D gene ambiguous. Germline V gene sequence: CDR1 SQVTM, CDR2 ANQGSEA. The V and J ends lost 7 bases and 0 bases respectively, with 7 bases between them. The CDR3 is made up of 12 amino acids.

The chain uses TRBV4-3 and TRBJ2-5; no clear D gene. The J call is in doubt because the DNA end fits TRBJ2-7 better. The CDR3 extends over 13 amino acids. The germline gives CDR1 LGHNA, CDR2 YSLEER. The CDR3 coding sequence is TGCGCCAGCAGCCAAGTTCTAGAGGACGAGCAGTACTTC. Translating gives CASSQVLEDEQYF.

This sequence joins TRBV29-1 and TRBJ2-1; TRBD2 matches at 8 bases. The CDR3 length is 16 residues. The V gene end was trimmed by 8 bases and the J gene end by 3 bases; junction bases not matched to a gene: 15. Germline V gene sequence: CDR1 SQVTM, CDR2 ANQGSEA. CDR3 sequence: CSLRGAGGPVYNEQFF. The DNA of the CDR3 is TGCAGCCTAAGGGGGGCGGGAGGCCCGGTCTACAATGAGCAGTTCTTC.

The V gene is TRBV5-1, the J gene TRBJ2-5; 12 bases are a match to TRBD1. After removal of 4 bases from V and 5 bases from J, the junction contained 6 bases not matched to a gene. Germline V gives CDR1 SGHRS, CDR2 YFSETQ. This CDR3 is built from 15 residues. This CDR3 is CASSDGTGGRETQYF. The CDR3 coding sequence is TGCGCCAGCAGCGACGGGACAGGGGGCCGTGAGACCCAGTACTTC.

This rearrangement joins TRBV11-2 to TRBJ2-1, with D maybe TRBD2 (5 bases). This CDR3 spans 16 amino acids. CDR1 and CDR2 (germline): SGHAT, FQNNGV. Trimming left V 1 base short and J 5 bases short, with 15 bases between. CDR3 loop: CASSLVVASIDNEQFF. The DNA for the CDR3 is TGTGCCAGCAGCTTAGTAGTAGCTAGCATCGACAATGAGCAGTTCTTC.

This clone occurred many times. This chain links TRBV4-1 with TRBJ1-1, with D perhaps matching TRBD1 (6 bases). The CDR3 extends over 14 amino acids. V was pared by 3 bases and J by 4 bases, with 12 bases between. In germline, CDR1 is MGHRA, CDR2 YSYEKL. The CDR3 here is CASSHTGQGTEAFF. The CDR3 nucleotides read TGCGCCAGCAGCCACACAGGGCAGGGCACTGAAGCTTTCTTT.

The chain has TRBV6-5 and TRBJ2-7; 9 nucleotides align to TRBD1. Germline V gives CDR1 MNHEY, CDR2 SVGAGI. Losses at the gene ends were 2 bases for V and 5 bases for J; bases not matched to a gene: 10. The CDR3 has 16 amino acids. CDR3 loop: CASSYTAGTGSHEQYF. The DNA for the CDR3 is TGTGCCAGCAGTTACACGGCCGGGACAGGGTCCCACGAGCAGTACTTC.

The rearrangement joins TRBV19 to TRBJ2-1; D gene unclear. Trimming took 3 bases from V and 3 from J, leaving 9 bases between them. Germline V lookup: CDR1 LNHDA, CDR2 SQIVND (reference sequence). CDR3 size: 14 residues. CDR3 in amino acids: CASSIGWDYNEQFF. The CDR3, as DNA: TGTGCCAGTAGTATTGGATGGGACTACAATGAGCAGTTCTTC. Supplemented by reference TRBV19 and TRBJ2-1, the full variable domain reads DGGITQSPKYLFRKEGQNVTLSCEQNLNHDAMYWYRQDPGQGLRLIYYSQIVNDFQKGDIAEGYSVSREKKESFPLTVTSAQKNPTAFYLCASSIGWDYNEQFFGPGTRLTVL.

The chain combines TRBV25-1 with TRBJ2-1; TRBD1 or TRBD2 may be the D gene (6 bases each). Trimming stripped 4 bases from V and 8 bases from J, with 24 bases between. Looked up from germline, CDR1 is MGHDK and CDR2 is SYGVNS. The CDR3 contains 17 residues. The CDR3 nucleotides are TGTGCCAGCAGTGTCGGTCTCGCGGCTGAGGGGGGCCATGAGCAGTTCTTC. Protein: CASSVGLAAEGGHEQFF.

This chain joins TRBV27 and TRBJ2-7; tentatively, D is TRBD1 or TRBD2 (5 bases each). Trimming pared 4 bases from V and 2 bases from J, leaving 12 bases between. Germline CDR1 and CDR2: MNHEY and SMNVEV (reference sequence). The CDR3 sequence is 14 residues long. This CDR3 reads CASSYGAAPYEQYF. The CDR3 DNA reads TGTGCCAGCAGTTACGGGGCAGCGCCCTACGAGCAGTACTTC.

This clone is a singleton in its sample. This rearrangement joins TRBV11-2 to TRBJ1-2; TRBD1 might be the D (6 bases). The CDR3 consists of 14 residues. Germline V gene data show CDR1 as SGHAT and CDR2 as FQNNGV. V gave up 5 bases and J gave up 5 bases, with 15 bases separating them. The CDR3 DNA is TGTGCCAGCAGCGCCCCGGGACACGAGTATGGCTACACCTTC. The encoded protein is CASSAPGHEYGYTF.

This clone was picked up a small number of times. The CDR3 DNA reads as TGCAGCGCGGCTGGGTCGTACGGGGAGCTGTTTTTT. Residues: CSAAGSYGELFF. This rearrangement joins TRBV29-1 to TRBJ2-2; D gene ambiguous. The germline V and J ends were trimmed by 7 bases and 7 bases, with 13 bases remaining between them. Germline V gives CDR1 SQVTM, CDR2 ANQGSEA. The CDR3 contains 12 residues.

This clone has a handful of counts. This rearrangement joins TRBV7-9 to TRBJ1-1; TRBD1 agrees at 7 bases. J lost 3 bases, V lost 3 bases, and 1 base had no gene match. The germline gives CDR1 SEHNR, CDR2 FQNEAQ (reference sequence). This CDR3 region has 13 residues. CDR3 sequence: CASSFQGDTEAFF. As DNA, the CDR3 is TGTGCCAGCAGCTTCCAGGGGGACACTGAAGCTTTCTTT.

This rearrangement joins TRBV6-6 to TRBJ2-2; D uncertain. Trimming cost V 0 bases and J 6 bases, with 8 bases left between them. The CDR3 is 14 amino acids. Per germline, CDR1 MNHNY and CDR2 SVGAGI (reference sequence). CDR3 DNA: TGTGCCAGCAGTTACTCTGACGGTTCCGGGGAGCTGTTTTTT. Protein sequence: CASSYSDGSGELFF.

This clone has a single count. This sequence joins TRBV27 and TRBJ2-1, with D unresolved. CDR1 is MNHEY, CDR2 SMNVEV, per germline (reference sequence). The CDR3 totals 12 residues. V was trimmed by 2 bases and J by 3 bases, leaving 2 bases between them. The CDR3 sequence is CASSLSYNEQFF. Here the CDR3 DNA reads TGTGCCAGCAGTTTAAGCTACAATGAGCAGTTCTTC.

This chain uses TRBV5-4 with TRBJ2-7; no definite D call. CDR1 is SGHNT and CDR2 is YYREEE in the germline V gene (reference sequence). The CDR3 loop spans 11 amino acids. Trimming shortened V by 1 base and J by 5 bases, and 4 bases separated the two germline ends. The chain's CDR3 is CASSLTDEQYF. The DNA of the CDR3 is TGTGCCAGCAGCTTGACGGACGAGCAGTACTTC.

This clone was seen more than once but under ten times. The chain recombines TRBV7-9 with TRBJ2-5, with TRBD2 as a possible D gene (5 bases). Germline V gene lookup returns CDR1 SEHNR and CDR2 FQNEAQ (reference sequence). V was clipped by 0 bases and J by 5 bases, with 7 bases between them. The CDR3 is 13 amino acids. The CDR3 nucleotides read TGTGCCAGCAGCTTAGCCTGGACTGAGACCCAGTACTTC. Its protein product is CASSLAWTETQYF.

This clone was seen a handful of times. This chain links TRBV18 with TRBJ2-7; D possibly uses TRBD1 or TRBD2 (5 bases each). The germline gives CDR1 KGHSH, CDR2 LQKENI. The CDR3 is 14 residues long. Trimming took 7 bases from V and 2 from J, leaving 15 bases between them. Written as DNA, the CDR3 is TGTGCCAGCTATGAGGGGTTTGCTCCCTACGAGCAGTACTTC. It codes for CASYEGFAPYEQYF.

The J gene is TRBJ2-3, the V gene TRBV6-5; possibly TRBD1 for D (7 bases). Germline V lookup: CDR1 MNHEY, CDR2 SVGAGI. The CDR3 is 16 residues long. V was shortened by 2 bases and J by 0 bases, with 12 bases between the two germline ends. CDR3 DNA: TGTGCCAGCAGTTACGTGCAGGGGGGCAGCACAGATACGCAGTATTTT. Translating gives CASSYVQGGSTDTQYF.

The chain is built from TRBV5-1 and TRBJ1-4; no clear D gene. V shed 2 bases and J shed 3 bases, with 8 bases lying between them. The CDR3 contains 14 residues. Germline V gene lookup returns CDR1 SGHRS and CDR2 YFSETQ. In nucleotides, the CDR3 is TGCGCCAGCAGCTTCGCAGATTCTAATGAAAAACTGTTTTTT. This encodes CASSFADSNEKLFF.